The 9 T cell receptor beta chains in this list originate from one sample, sequenced in a study of blood T cell repertoires in COVID-19. Sequencing used immunoSEQ multiplex PCR; TCRdb keeps in-frame clones, though not all of them. The profile shows approximately 160,000 clones, more than 70% of them singletons. The specimen sequenced was peripheral blood. These receptor sequences come from a man aged 18-30 years with active or convalescent COVID-19.

This clone was recorded once. The chain carries TRBV5-8 and TRBJ2-1, with D perhaps TRBD2 (6 bases). CDR1 and CDR2 (germline): SGHTS, YDEGEE. The V end lost 4 bases, the J end lost 14 bases, and 19 bases lay between the germline ends. The CDR3 loop spans 13 amino acids. The CDR3 region is CASSTSPTGGKFF. The CDR3 region has the DNA TGTGCCAGCAGCACTAGCCCAACCGGAGGGAAGTTCTTC.

The V call is TRBV7-9, the J call TRBJ1-2; D might be TRBD1 (5 bases). The CDR3 contains 14 residues. Trimming stripped 3 bases from V and 4 bases from J, with 12 bases between. Germline V lookup: CDR1 SEHNR, CDR2 FQNEAQ (reference sequence). CDR3 DNA sequence: TGTGCCAGCAGCTTTGGGCAGGGTTTCTATGGCTACACCTTC. This sequence encodes CASSFGQGFYGYTF. The whole variable domain, filled in from reference TRBV7-9 and TRBJ1-2, reads DTGVSQNPRHKITKRGQNVTFRCDPISEHNRLYWYRQTLGQGPEFLTYFQNEAQLEKSRLLSDRFSAERPKGSFSTLEIQRTEQGDSAMYLCASSFGQGFYGYTFGSGTRLTVV.

This clone is a singleton in its sample. The chain has TRBV5-1 and TRBJ1-2; no clear D gene. This CDR3 has 13 amino acids. Germline-derived CDR1 and CDR2 are SGHRS and YFSETQ. V lost 0 bases to trimming and J lost 7 bases, with 10 bases between them. CDR3 sequence reads: CASSLAQYTGYTF. CDR3 DNA: TGCGCCAGCAGCTTGGCCCAGTATACTGGCTACACCTTC.

This clone was seen a handful of times. DNA for the CDR3: TGTGCCAGCAGCAAGGGACAGGGAGGGTCACCCCTCCACTTT. The encoded protein is CASSKGQGGSPLHF. This chain uses TRBV7-9 with TRBJ1-6; 9 nucleotides agree with TRBD1. Germline lookup yields CDR1 SEHNR and CDR2 FQNEAQ (reference sequence). The length of the CDR3 is 14 residues. Trimming at V came to 5 bases and at J to 10 bases, leaving 6 bases not matched to a gene.

This chain connects TRBV2 to TRBJ1-6; weak D call: TRBD1 (6 bases). CDR1 is SNHLY, CDR2 FYNNEI, per germline. V dropped 4 bases and J dropped 7 bases, with 11 bases sitting between them. This CDR3 has 14 amino acids. The CDR3 DNA reads as TGTGCCAGCAGTGGGACAGACCTAAATTCACCCCTCCACTTT. This encodes CASSGTDLNSPLHF.

This chain links TRBV10-3 with TRBJ1-4, with D possibly being TRBD1 (5 bases). V lost 0 bases, J lost 8 bases, and 13 bases lay in between. The CDR3 has 15 residues. Germline-derived CDR1 and CDR2 are ENHRY and SYGVKD. CDR3 protein: CAISESVGAGEKLFF. CDR3 DNA: TGTGCCATCAGTGAGTCGGTTGGGGCCGGGGAAAAACTGTTTTTT.

The rearrangement links TRBV28 to TRBJ2-2; D is uncertain. This CDR3 has 12 residues. V lost 3 bases and J lost 6, with 5 bases in between. The germline V gene encodes CDR1 MDHEN and CDR2 SYDVKM. DNA for the CDR3: TGTGCCAGCAGTTTTACAGCCGGGGAGCTGTTTTTT. This gives the protein CASSFTAGELFF.

The chain employs TRBV5-5 and TRBJ2-7; unclear D gene. V lost 1 base to trimming and J lost 0 bases, with 11 bases between them. The germline V gene has CDR1 SGHKS and CDR2 YYEKEE (reference sequence). CDR3 size: 15 residues. CDR3 sequence reads: CASSLQNGDSYEQYF. CDR3 bases: TGTGCCAGCAGCTTGCAAAACGGAGACTCCTACGAGCAGTACTTC.

This clone was counted once. The chain recombines TRBV6-2 or TRBV6-3 with TRBJ1-2; D not resolved. With 2 bases removed from V and 5 bases from J, the gap between germline ends came to 6 bases. This CDR3 contains 12 residues. CDR1 is MNHEY and CDR2 is SVGEGT in the germline V gene. CDR3 nucleotides: TGTGCCAGCAGTTACGGCGGGTATGGCTACACCTTC. This encodes CASSYGGYGYTF.